The rows below give T cell receptor beta chains drawn from one sample of a study of blood T cell repertoires in COVID-19. The method was immunoSEQ multiplex PCR; TCRdb's version includes in-frame clones alone and lacks a portion of them. Of fewer than 200,000 clones listed, roughly 84% are singletons. Sample: PBMCs or T cells enriched from blood (not recorded which). The receptors stem from a man in his 60s who had recovered from COVID-19. Each CDR3 is given with its conserved first and last residue. The D gene is left open where the match is weak. Clone size is stated in some rows and not others, as once, few, many or a class when expanded.

size	D	V	J	CDR3	DNA
.	.	TRBV14	TRBJ2-3	CASSQMVAITDTQYF	TGTGCCAGCAGCCAAATGGTTGCGATCACAGATACGCAGTATTTT
.	.	TRBV7-9	TRBJ1-6	CASSLESVNSPLHF	TGTGCCAGCAGCTTAGAGTCAGTCAATTCACCCCTCCACTTT
.	TRBD1	TRBV19	TRBJ2-2	CASSILGQGNTGELFF	TGTGCCAGTAGTATACTCGGACAGGGGAACACCGGGGAGCTGTTTTTT
.	.	TRBV19	TRBJ2-3	CASSKDGSSTDTQYF	TGTGCCAGTAGTAAAGACGGTAGTAGCACAGATACGCAGTATTTT
.	.	TRBV30	TRBJ1-1	CAWQGSMNTEAFF	TGTGCCTGGCAGGGATCTATGAACACTGAAGCTTTCTTT
.	.	TRBV13	TRBJ1-6	CASSLGQGTLNSPLHF	TGTGCCAGCAGCTTAGGACAGGGCACTCTCAATTCACCCCTCCACTTT
once	TRBD1	TRBV18	TRBJ2-3	CASSPPGQESTDTQYF	TGTGCCAGCTCACCACCGGGACAGGAGAGCACAGATACGCAGTATTTT
.	TRBD2	TRBV19	TRBJ2-1	CASSADSGGLYNEQFF	TGTGCCAGTAGTGCGGATAGCGGGGGACTATACAATGAGCAGTTCTTC
.	.	TRBV3-1/TRBV3-2	TRBJ2-5	CASSPVWGVGETQYF	TGTGCCAGCAGCCCTGTATGGGGGGTCGGTGAGACCCAGTACTTC
.	TRBD1	TRBV2	TRBJ1-1	CASSSPGQGTEAFF	TGTGCCAGCAGTAGTCCGGGACAGGGCACTGAAGCTTTCTTT
once	TRBD1	TRBV19	TRBJ1-1	CASRIGQGGTEAFF	TGTGCCAGTAGGATCGGACAGGGGGGCACTGAAGCTTTCTTT
.	TRBD2	TRBV7-2	TRBJ2-3	CASSPGRGADTQYF	TGTGCCAGCAGCCCCGGTCGGGGGGCAGATACGCAGTATTTT
.	TRBD1	TRBV15	TRBJ2-7	CATSRGTGNHEQYF	TGTGCCACCAGCAGAGGGACAGGGAACCACGAGCAGTACTTC
.	TRBD1	TRBV27	TRBJ2-5	CASSSGTVIQETQYF	TGTGCCAGCAGTTCGGGGACAGTAATACAAGAGACCCAGTACTTC
.	.	TRBV19	TRBJ1-1	CASSIPLTRKNTEAFF	TGTGCCAGTAGTATCCCGTTGACGAGGAAGAACACTGAAGCTTTCTTT
.	.	TRBV28	TRBJ1-1	CASSFRVPTEAFF	TGTGCCAGCAGTTTCCGGGTCCCAACTGAAGCTTTCTTT
.	.	TRBV6-5	TRBJ1-2	CASIRDTFYGYTF	TGTGCCAGCATTCGGGACACCTTCTATGGCTACACCTTC
once	TRBD1	TRBV29-1	TRBJ1-1	CSVNRDSIMNTEAFF	TGCAGCGTGAACCGGGACAGTATAATGAACACTGAAGCTTTCTTT
.	TRBD1	TRBV6-1	TRBJ2-3	CASSEFRTGTYF	TGTGCCAGCAGTGAATTTAGGACAGGGACGTATTTT
.	TRBD2	TRBV11-3	TRBJ2-1	CASSLDGTSGSNEQFF	TGTGCCAGCAGCTTAGATGGTACTAGCGGGAGCAATGAGCAGTTCTTC